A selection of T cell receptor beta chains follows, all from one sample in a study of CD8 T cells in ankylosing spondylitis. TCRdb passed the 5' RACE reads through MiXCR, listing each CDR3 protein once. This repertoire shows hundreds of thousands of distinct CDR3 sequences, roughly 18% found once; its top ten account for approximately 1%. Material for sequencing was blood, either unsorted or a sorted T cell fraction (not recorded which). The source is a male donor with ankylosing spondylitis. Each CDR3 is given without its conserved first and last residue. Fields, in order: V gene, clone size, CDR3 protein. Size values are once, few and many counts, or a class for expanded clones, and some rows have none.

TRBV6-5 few ASSYNDREVNQPQH
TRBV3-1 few ASSVPDRELF
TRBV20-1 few SAPRGLINTEAF
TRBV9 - ASSVARAGEWDTQY
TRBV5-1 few ASSWGGNSNQPQH
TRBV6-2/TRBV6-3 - ASSLTGQGTEAF
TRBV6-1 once ASSGYYGTGDTGDAF
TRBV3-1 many ASSLGRTSTDTQY
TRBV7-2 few ASSYRTPVGYT
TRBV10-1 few ASSDVGLTKNNEQF
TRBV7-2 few ASSLDGFRRDEQY
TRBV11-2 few ASSLLGGAYEQY
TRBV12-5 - ASGLESVDTVTGELF
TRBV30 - AWSRMNTEAF
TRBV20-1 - SARDSGTGEYGYT
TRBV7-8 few ASSLAGGPGNTEAF
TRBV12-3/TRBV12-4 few ASSRTVNEAF
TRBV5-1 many ASSPGLAETQY
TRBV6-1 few ASRPDRGPYNEQF
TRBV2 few ASAAGRGGFYEQY
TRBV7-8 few ASSLVGLAKETQY
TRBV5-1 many ASSLAVTSETYEQY
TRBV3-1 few ASSQETGQGEAF
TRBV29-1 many SVTAGTGTTGELF
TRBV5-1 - ASSTTLGSRERGYEQY
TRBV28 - ASSLPIYNYGYT
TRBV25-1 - ASSDVRRAEKLF
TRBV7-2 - ASATGGRGETQY